This entry is about one TCR beta chain. Its antigen remains unidentified. The data are from a study of beta chain features in type 1 diabetes. Study context: Sorted cells, approximately 100,000,000 in number, were examined across all samples.

As every portion of the isolated RNA was reverse transcribed, the sequencing read expressed TCRB transcripts. Assay used: immunoSEQ multiplex PCR; TCRdb lists only in-frame clones, some missing. This sample has over 15,000 clones, with roughly 69% found just once. Whole-study results and caveats: Healthy donors had naive, central memory and Treg TCRB repertoires that appeared less similar than those seen among patients. There was a moderate but significant shortening of TCRB CDR3s in all four CD4+ subsets of Type 1 diabetes patients.

One heparinised blood draw, averaging roughly 120 mL, came from each donor. CD45RO/CCR7/CD25/CD127/CD95/CD27 staining was used to isolate CD4+ naive, central memory, regulatory and stem cell-like memory cells by sorting. Sequences were obtained from Tregs from blood. This clonotype originated in a man younger than 45 with type 1 diabetes.

CDR3 protein: CASSLRGGAGETQYF. The CDR3 DNA sequence: TGTGCCAGCAGCTTGCGCGGGGGGGCCGGAGAGACCCAGTACTTC. J is TRBJ2-5 and V is TRBV5-4, with 9 bases fitting TRBD2. CDR3 size: 15 residues. In germline, CDR1 is SGHNT, CDR2 YYREEE (reference sequence). The junction had 5 bases not matched to a gene; V was cut back by 1 base and J by 4 bases.